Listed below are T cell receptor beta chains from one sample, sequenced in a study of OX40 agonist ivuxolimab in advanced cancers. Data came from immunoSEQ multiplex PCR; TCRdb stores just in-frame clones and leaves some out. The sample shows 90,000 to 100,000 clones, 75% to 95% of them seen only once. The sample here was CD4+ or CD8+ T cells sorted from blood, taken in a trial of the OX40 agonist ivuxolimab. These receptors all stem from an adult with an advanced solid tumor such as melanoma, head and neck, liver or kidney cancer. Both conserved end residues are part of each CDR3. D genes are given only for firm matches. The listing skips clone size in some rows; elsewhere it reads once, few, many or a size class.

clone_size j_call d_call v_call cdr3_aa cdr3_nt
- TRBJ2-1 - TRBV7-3 CASRLDYQSYNEQFF TGTGCCAGCAGGCTGGACTACCAATCCTACAATGAGCAGTTCTTC
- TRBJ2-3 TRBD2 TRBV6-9 CASTPTSGKDPAQYF TGTGCCAGCACCCCGACTAGCGGGAAAGACCCTGCGCAGTATTTT
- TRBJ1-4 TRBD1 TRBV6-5 CASSYSRTGVGEKLFF TGTGCCAGCAGTTACTCGAGGACAGGGGTGGGGGAAAAACTGTTTTTT
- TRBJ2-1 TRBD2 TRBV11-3 CASSSISGVYNEQFF TGTGCCAGCAGCTCGATAAGCGGGGTCTACAATGAGCAGTTCTTC
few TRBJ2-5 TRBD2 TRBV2 CASMWTSVETQYF TGTGCCAGCATGTGGACTAGCGTAGAGACCCAGTACTTC
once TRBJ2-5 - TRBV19 CASSDVGQAQGTQYF TGTGCCAGTAGTGACGTAGGGCAGGCCCAAGGGACCCAGTACTTC
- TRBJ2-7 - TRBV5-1 CASSLGGFNGNEQYF TGCGCCAGCAGCTTGGGGGGATTTAACGGAAACGAGCAGTACTTC
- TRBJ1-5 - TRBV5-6 CASSLAGPKEPQHF TGTGCCAGCAGCTTAGCAGGCCCGAAGGAGCCCCAGCATTTT
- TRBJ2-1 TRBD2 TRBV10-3 CAIGTSGINEQFF TGTGCCATCGGGACTAGCGGGATCAATGAGCAGTTCTTC
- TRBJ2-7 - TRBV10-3 CAISTTGYEQYF TGTGCCATCAGTACGACAGGTTACGAGCAGTACTTC
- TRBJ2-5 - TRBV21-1 CASSKRNRQAQETQYF TGTGCCAGCAGCAAAAGGAACCGACAGGCTCAAGAGACCCAGTACTTC
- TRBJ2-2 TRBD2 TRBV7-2 CASSLAGAIATGELFF TGTGCCAGCAGCCTAGCGGGAGCCATCGCCACCGGGGAGCTGTTTTTT
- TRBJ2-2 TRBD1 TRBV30 CAWSQGAAGELFF TGTGCCTGGAGTCAGGGGGCGGCCGGGGAGCTGTTTTTT
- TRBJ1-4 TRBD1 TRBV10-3 CAIRTGDNEKLFF TGTGCCATCAGGACAGGGGACAATGAAAAACTGTTTTTT
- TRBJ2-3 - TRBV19 CASRGTGELTDTQYF TGTGCCAGTAGAGGGACGGGAGAGTTGACAGATACGCAGTATTTT
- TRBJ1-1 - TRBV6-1 CASRAIQGTEAFF TGTGCCAGCAGAGCGATACAGGGAACTGAAGCTTTCTTT
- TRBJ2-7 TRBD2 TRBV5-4 CASSQAGVGTYEQYF TGTGCCAGCAGCCAAGCGGGAGTCGGGACCTACGAGCAGTACTTC
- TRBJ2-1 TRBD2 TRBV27 CASKTGTSGSFGEQFF TGTGCCAGCAAAACCGGGACTAGCGGGAGTTTCGGTGAGCAGTTCTTC
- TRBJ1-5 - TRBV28 CATRLNTGNQPQHF TGTGCCACCCGACTCAATACGGGCAATCAGCCCCAGCATTTT
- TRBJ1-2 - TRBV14 CASSQSRYGYTF TGTGCCAGCAGCCAAAGCCGCTATGGCTACACCTTC
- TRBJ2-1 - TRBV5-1 CASSVAAGPNEQFF TGCGCCAGCAGCGTGGCGGCTGGGCCTAATGAGCAGTTCTTC
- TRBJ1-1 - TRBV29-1 CSVSRSVPSVEAFF TGCAGCGTTTCGAGGTCAGTCCCATCAGTAGAAGCTTTCTTT
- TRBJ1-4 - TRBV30 CAWKMRAQTGANEKLFF TGTGCCTGGAAAATGAGGGCGCAAACGGGGGCTAATGAAAAACTGTTTTTT
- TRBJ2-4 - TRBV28 CASSLQGQGRNIQYF TGTGCCAGCAGTTTACAAGGGCAGGGGCGAAACATTCAGTACTTC
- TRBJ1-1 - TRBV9 CASSPQGGGEAFF TGTGCCAGCAGCCCCCAAGGTGGTGGCGAAGCTTTCTTT
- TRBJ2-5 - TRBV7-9 CASSWKGGLETQYF TGTGCCAGCAGCTGGAAGGGGGGGCTGGAGACCCAGTACTTC
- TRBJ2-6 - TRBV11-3 CASSLVSGANVLTF TGTGCCAGCAGCTTAGTCTCTGGGGCCAACGTCCTGACTTTC
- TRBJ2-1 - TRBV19 CASSIDDRGQQFF TGTGCCAGTAGTATAGATGATAGGGGACAGCAGTTCTTC
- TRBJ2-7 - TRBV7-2 CASSPNWGRDEQYF TGTGCCAGCAGCCCGAATTGGGGACGCGACGAGCAGTACTTC
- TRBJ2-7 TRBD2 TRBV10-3 CAVSAGGTNTRYEQYF TGTGCCGTAAGCGCGGGGGGTACAAACACTCGATACGAGCAGTACTTC
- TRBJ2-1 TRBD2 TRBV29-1 CSVTRLASGTSYNEQFF TGCAGCGTTACCCGATTAGCTAGCGGGACCTCCTACAATGAGCAGTTCTTC
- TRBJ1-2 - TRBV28 CASSWGDYGYTF TGTGCCAGCTCTTGGGGGGACTATGGCTACACCTTC
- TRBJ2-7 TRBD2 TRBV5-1 CASSLSTLARDEQYF TGCGCCAGCAGCTTGAGTACACTAGCGCGCGACGAGCAGTACTTC
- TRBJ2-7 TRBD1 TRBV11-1 CASSSLTDRFSYEQYF TGTGCCAGCAGCTCGTTGACGGACAGGTTCTCCTACGAGCAGTACTTC
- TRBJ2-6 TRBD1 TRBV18 CASSQNEGQGETGANVLTF TGTGCCAGCTCACAAAACGAGGGACAGGGTGAAACTGGGGCCAACGTCCTGACTTTC
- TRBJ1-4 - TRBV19 CASSMGGRSANEKLFF TGTGCCAGTAGCATGGGTGGACGGTCAGCTAATGAAAAACTGTTTTTT
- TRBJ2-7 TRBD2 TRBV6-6 CASTQLAGPPREQYF TGTGCCAGCACCCAACTAGCGGGACCTCCTCGGGAGCAGTACTTC
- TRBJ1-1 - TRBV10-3 CAISESERGTEAFF TGTGCCATCAGTGAGTCTGAGAGGGGCACTGAAGCTTTCTTT
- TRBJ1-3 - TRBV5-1 CASSLDQAAGDTIYF TGCGCCAGCAGCTTGGACCAGGCAGCTGGGGACACCATATATTTT
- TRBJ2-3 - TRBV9 CASSVGGGANTDTQYF TGTGCCAGCAGCGTAGGGGGAGGCGCGAACACAGATACGCAGTATTTT
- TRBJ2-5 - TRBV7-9 CASILGGPVAGETQYF -
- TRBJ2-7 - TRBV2 CASSEGNEQYF TGTGCCAGCAGTGAGGGAAACGAGCAGTACTTC
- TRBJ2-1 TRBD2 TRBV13 CASSLGRAGGDNEQFF TGTGCCAGCAGCTTAGGCCGGGCGGGAGGGGACAATGAGCAGTTCTTC
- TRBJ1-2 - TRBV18 CASSPIGSSGGYTF TGTGCCAGCTCACCCATTGGGTCGTCGGGTGGCTACACCTTC
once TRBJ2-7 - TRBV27 CASSSSEGSYEQYF TGTGCCAGCAGTTCTTCAGAGGGTTCCTACGAGCAGTACTTC
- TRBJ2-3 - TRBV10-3 CAIREWTEETQYF TGTGCCATCAGGGAGTGGACGGAGGAGACGCAGTATTTT
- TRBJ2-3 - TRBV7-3 CASSLVGGTQYF TGTGCCAGCAGCTTAGTTGGCGGTACGCAGTATTTT
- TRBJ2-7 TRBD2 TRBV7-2 CASSTGTSATYEQYF TGTGCCAGCAGCACCGGGACTAGCGCCACCTACGAGCAGTACTTC
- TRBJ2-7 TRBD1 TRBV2 CASSRTGSAYEQYF TGTGCCAGCAGCCGGACAGGGAGCGCCTACGAGCAGTACTTC
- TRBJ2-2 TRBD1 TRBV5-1 CASSPEGQGAPTGELFF TGCGCCAGCAGCCCCGAGGGACAGGGGGCGCCCACCGGGGAGCTGTTTTTT
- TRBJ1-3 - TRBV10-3 CAISESRSSGNTIYF TGTGCCATCAGTGAGTCGAGGAGCTCTGGAAACACCATATATTTT
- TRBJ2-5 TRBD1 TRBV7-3 CASSSAGGVEETQYF TGTGCCAGCAGCTCGGCAGGGGGCGTTGAAGAGACCCAGTACTTC
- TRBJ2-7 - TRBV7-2 CASSLEGSRTEQYF TGTGCCAGCAGCTTAGAGGGAAGCAGGACCGAGCAGTACTTC
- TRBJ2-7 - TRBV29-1 CSVVWVQEQYF TGCAGCGTTGTTTGGGTACAAGAGCAGTACTTC
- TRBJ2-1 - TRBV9 CASSVAGRSYNEQFF TGTGCCAGCAGCGTAGCGGGCAGATCCTACAATGAGCAGTTCTTC
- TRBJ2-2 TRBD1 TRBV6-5 CASSYDRANTGELFF TGTGCCAGCAGTTACGACAGGGCGAACACCGGGGAGCTGTTTTTT